These 9 T cell receptor beta chains share one sample of origin, sequenced in a study of CD8+ T cells in alopecia areata. Sequencing relied on a cDNA template that was reverse transcribed from extracted RNA. Using immunoSEQ multiplex PCR, the repertoire was profiled, and TCRdb retains in-frame clones only, with some absent. The sample carries 15,000 to 20,000 clones, around 50% recorded once. Treatment described: oral pan-JAK inhibitor, 5-10 mg twice daily. Alopecia areata patients provided lesional scalp punch biopsies and peripheral blood, both collected for the study. The specimen was skin, collected at week 4, from a patient treated with tofacitinib. Receptor source: a human donor with alopecia areata.

The V gene is TRBV5-1, the J gene TRBJ1-2, with TRBD1 matching 7 bases. There are 14 residues in the CDR3. Germline trimming cut 2 bases from V and 2 bases from J; bases unmatched to any gene: 3. Germline assignment: CDR1 SGHRS and CDR2 YFSETQ. CDR3 amino acids: CASSLTTGNYGYTF. CDR3 coding DNA: TGCGCCAGCAGCTTAACGACAGGGAACTATGGCTACACCTTC.

V usage is TRBV5-4 and J usage is TRBJ1-4; no reliable D call. CDR3 length equals 13 residues. Germline V CDR1 and CDR2: SGHNT, YYREEE (reference sequence). V was shortened by 5 bases and J by 7 bases, with 12 bases between the two germline ends. The CDR3 DNA reads as TGTGCCAGCAGACCAGGCTCAGGTGAAAAACTGTTTTTT. Translating gives CASRPGSGEKLFF.

This chain links TRBV6-1 with TRBJ1-5; 7 nucleotides agree with TRBD1. V trimming: 8 bases; J trimming: 4 bases; junction bases outside the gene matches: 11. The germline V gene encodes CDR1 MNHNS and CDR2 SASEGT. This CDR3 is built from 15 residues. The chain's CDR3 is CASRKGGQENQPQHF. Written as DNA, the CDR3 is TGTGCCAGCCGGAAAGGGGGCCAAGAAAATCAGCCCCAGCATTTT.

This chain links TRBV23-1 with TRBJ1-5; no clear D. TRBV23-1 is classed as an ORF, of uncertain function. The V end lost 10 bases, the J end lost 5 bases, and 15 bases lay between the germline ends. This CDR3 contains 13 residues. The CDR3, as DNA: TGCGCCACTACCGCCTGGGAGGATCAGCCCCAGCATTTT. Translating gives CATTAWEDQPQHF.

This chain connects TRBV28 to TRBJ2-3, with TRBD2 matching 11 bases. Germline lookup yields CDR1 MDHEN and CDR2 SYDVKM. The CDR3 runs to 18 residues. Trimming removed 5 bases from V and 0 bases from J; junction bases left unmatched: 10. The CDR3 sequence is CASSHRRLAGSSTDTQYF. The DNA of the CDR3 is TGTGCCAGCAGTCATCGTAGACTAGCGGGGAGTAGCACAGATACGCAGTATTTT.

V gene TRBV4-1 combines with J gene TRBJ2-4; TRBD1 is a possible D gene (5 bases). Germline V gene data show CDR1 as MGHRA and CDR2 as YSYEKL. Trimming cost V 0 bases and J 6 bases, with 12 bases left between them. This CDR3 region has 15 residues. As DNA, the CDR3 is TGCGCCAGCAGCCAAGAAGGTGGACATCTAAACATTCAGTACTTC. Protein: CASSQEGGHLNIQYF.

The chain combines TRBV28 with TRBJ2-5; 9 bases match TRBD2. The germline V gene encodes CDR1 MDHEN and CDR2 SYDVKM. V shed 9 bases and J 0 bases; nucleotides not matched to a gene: 8. CDR3 length: 15 amino acids. The CDR3 here is CASLQRGVNQETQYF. The CDR3 DNA is TGTGCCAGTCTGCAGCGGGGGGTGAACCAAGAGACCCAGTACTTC.

The CDR3 DNA reads TGTGCCAGCAGCACGGGACATAGCTCCTACAATGAGCAGTTCTTC. This encodes CASSTGHSSYNEQFF. The chain links TRBV4-2 to TRBJ2-1, with D maybe TRBD1 (6 bases). V was clipped by 5 bases and J by 0 bases, with 11 bases between them. This CDR3 contains 15 residues. The germline V gene encodes CDR1 LGHNA and CDR2 YNFKEQ.

The gene calls are TRBV6-1 and TRBJ2-6; TRBD1 might be the D (6 bases). CDR1 MNHNS and CDR2 SASEGT come from the germline V gene. Trimming left V 4 bases short and J 0 bases short, with 7 bases between. The CDR3 sequence is 15 residues long. CDR3 coding DNA: TGTGCCAGCAGTGTACAGGGCTCTGGGGCCAACGTCCTGACTTTC. It translates to CASSVQGSGANVLTF.